This T cell receptor beta chain was obtained from a study of T cells in Graves' hyperthyroidism and ophthalmopathy. Comments on this clonotype: Its antigen remains unknown.

TCR beta CDR3 regions were amplified from RNA transcripts. With the HTBI primer set, the TCR CDR3 went through a first round of RT-PCR. TCRdb reprocessed the multiplex PCR reads via MiXCR and lists one record per CDR3 protein. The repertoire includes 600,000 or so distinct CDR3 sequences, about 45% of them detected once, and 8.2% sits in the top ten. Regarding the study as a whole: Ophthalmopathy and stable hyperthyroidism were separated by a 13 V-J model. In blood, most of the thyroid clonotypes expanded above 0.001 were also present. Ophthalmopathy onset followed model prediction by a median around 6.6 months.

Graves' hyperthyroidism is called stable when ophthalmopathy does not progress within 18 months. CDR3 size: 12 residues. Germline CDR1 SEHNR, CDR2 FQNEAQ (reference sequence). The origin of this receptor is a young woman with Graves' hyperthyroidism. The sample was peripheral blood or thyroid tissue (not recorded which). V gene TRBV7-9 combines with J gene TRBJ2-7; possibly TRBD1 for D (5 bases). The DNA end is more similar to TRBJ2-1, so the J call may be wrong. CDR3 amino acids: CAAGQGDNEQFF. CDR3 coding DNA: TGTGCCGCTGGGCAAGGGGACAATGAGCAGTTCTTC.